Included here is one T cell receptor (beta chain) sequence, with context. The RNA input was about 0.5 to 1 ug, and it was reverse transcribed with random hexamers. Across 54 Vbeta and 13 Jbeta, immunoSEQ multiplex PCR amplified TCR beta CDR3. Each CDR3 protein gets one entry after TCRdb re-called the immunoSEQ multiplex PCR reads with MiXCR. This sample carries about 150,000 distinct CDR3 sequences, 95% to 96% of them seen once, and the ten largest clones take about 0.15%. The multiple sclerosis controls, all treatment-naive patients, had relapsing-remitting disease that was stable or active. The data were obtained in a study of CD8 T cells in Susac syndrome. The V gene lost 6 bases and the J gene lost 13 bases, with 19 bases spanning the gap. The CDR3 totals 14 residues.

The chain links TRBV12-3 or TRBV12-4 to TRBJ1-6, with D unresolved. The specimen sequenced was CD8+ T cells from PBMCs. The clonotype was recovered from a human donor with multiple sclerosis. CDR3 amino acids: CASRDGPGVDPLHF. CDR3 sequence (DNA): TGTGCCAGCAGAGACGGCCCTGGGGTAGATCCCCTCCACTTT.